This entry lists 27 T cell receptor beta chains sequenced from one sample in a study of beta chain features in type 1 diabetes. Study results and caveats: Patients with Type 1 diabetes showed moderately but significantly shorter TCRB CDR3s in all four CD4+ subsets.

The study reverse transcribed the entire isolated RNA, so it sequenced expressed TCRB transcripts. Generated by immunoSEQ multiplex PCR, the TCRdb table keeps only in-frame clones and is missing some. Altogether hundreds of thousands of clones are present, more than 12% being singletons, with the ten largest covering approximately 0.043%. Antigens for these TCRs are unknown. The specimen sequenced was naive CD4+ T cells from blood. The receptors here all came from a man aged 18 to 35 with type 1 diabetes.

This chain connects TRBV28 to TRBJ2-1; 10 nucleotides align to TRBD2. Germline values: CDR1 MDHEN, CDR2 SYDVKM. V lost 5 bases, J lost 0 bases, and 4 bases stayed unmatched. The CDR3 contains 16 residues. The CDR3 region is CASSPSGGASYNEQFF. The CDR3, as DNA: TGTGCCAGCAGTCCCAGCGGGGGGGCCTCCTACAATGAGCAGTTCTTC.

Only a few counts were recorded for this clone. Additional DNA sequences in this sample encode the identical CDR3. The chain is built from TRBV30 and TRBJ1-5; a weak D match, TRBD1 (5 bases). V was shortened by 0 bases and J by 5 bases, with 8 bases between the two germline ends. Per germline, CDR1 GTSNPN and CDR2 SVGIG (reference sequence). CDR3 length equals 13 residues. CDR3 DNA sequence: TGTGCCTGGAGTGTACGGGGGGATCAGCCCCAGCATTTT. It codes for CAWSVRGDQPQHF.

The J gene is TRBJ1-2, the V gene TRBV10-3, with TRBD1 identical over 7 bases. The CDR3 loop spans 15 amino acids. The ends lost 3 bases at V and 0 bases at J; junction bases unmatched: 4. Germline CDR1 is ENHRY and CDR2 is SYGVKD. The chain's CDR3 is CAISETGTANYGYTF. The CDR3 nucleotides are TGTGCCATCAGTGAAACCGGGACAGCTAACTATGGCTACACCTTC.

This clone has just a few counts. The CDR3 DNA follows: TGTGCCAGCAGTAAGGAGGTGACAGGGCAATCACCCCTCCACTTT. Translating gives CASSKEVTGQSPLHF. V is TRBV5-4 and J is TRBJ1-6; 7 positions match TRBD1. The CDR3 loop spans 15 amino acids. Germline values: CDR1 SGHNT, CDR2 YYREEE (reference sequence). The junction had 12 bases not matched to a gene; V was cut back by 5 bases and J by 10 bases. The variable domain in full, with the rest retrieved from reference TRBV5-4 and TRBJ1-6, is ETGVTQSPTHLIKTRGQQVTLRCSSQSGHNTVSWYQQALGQGPQFIFQYYREEENGRGNFPPRFSGLQFPNYSSELNVNALELDDSALYLCASSKEVTGQSPLHFGNGTRLTVT.

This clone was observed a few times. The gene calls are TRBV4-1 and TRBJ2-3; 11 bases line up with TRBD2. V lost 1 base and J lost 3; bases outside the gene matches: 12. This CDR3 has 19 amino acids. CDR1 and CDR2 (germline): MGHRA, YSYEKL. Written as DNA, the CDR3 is TGCGCCAGCAGCCAAGGGATTAGCGGGAGGGCCCGGGGGACAGATACGCAGTATTTT. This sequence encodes CASSQGISGRARGTDTQYF.

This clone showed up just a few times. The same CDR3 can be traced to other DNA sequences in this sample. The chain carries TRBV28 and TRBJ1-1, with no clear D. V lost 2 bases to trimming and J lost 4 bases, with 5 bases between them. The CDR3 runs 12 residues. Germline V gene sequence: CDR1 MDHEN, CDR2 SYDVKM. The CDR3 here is CASSLLATEAFF. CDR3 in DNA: TGTGCCAGCAGTTTACTAGCCACTGAAGCTTTCTTT.

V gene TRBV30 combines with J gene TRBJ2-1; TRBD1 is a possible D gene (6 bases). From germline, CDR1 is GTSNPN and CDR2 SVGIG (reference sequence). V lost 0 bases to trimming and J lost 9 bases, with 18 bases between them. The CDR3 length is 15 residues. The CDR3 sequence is CAWSVLGRGAFEQFF. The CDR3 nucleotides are TGTGCCTGGAGTGTACTTGGCAGGGGAGCGTTTGAGCAGTTCTTC.

The CDR3 here is CATSRVTAAGNIQYF. The CDR3, as DNA: TGTGCCACCAGCAGAGTTACGGCGGCGGGGAACATTCAGTACTTC. The rearrangement links TRBV15 to TRBJ2-4; D is perhaps TRBD2 (6 bases). The CDR3 is 15 amino acids. Germline V gene sequence: CDR1 LNHNV, CDR2 YYDKDF (reference sequence). Trimming removed 1 base at V and 7 bases at J, with 14 bases between.

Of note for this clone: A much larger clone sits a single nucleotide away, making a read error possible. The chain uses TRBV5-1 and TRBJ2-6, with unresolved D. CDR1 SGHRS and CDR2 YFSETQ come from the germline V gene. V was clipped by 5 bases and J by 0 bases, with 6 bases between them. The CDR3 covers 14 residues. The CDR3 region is CASRVSSGANVLTF. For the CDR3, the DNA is TGCGCCAGCAGGGTTAGCTCTGGGGCCAACGTCCTGACTTTC.

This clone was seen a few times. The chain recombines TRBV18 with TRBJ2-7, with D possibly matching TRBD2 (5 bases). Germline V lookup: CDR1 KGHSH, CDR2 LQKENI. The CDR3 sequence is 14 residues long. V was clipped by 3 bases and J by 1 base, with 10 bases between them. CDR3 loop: CASSPAGISYEQYF. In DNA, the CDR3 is TGTGCCAGCTCACCCGCCGGGATATCCTACGAGCAGTACTTC.

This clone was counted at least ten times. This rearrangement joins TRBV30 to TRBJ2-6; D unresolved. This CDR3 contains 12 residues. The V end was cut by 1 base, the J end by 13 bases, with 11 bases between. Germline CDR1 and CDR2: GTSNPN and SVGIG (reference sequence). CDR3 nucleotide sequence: TGTGCCTGGAGTGCACCCGCAAAAGTCCTGACTTTC. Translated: CAWSAPAKVLTF.

CDR3 protein: CASSPSAETTDTQYF. The CDR3 DNA sequence: TGTGCCAGCAGCCCCTCGGCGGAGACCACAGATACGCAGTATTTT. The rearrangement uses TRBV28 and TRBJ2-3, with D hard to call. Germline CDR1 MDHEN, CDR2 SYDVKM. The length of the CDR3 is 15 residues. Trimming took off 6 bases at V and 2 bases at J, with 15 bases between the two ends.

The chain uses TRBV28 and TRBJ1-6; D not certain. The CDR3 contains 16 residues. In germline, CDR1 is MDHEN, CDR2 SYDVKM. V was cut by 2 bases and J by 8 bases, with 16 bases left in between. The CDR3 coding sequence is TGTGCCAGCAGTTTAGGAGGCAGTTTGAGAGATTCACCCCTCCACTTT. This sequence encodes CASSLGGSLRDSPLHF.

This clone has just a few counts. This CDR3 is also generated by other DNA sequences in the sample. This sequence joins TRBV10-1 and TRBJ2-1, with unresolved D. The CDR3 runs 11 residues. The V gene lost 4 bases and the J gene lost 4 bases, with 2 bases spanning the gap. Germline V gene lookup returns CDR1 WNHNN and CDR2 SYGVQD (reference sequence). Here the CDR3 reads CASSAYNEQFF. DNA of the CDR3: TGCGCCAGCAGTGCGTACAATGAGCAGTTCTTC.

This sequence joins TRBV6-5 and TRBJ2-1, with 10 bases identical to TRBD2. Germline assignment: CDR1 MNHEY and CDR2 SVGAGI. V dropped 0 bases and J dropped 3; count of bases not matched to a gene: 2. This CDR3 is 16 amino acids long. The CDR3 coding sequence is TGTGCCAGCAGTTACTCGGGACTAGCGAACTACAATGAGCAGTTCTTC. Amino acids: CASSYSGLANYNEQFF.

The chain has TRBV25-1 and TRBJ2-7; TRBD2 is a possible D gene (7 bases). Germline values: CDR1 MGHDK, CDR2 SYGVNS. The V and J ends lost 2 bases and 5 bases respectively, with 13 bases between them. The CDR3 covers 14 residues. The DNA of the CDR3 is TGTGCCAGCAGTGAAAGGGGGGGACCGGACGAGCAGTACTTC. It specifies CASSERGGPDEQYF.

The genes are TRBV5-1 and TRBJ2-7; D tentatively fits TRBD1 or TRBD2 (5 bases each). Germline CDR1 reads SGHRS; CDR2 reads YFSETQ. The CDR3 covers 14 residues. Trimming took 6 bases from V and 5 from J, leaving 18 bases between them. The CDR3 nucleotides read TGCGCCAGCACCGGGCAGGGAAGCGGAGACGAGCAGTACTTC. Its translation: CASTGQGSGDEQYF.

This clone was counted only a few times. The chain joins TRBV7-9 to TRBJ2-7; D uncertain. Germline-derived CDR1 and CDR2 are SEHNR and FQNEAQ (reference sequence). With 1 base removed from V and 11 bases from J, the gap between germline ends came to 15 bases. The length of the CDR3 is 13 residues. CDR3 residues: CASSLGVPGQEYF. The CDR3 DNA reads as TGTGCCAGCAGCTTAGGTGTGCCAGGTCAGGAGTACTTC.

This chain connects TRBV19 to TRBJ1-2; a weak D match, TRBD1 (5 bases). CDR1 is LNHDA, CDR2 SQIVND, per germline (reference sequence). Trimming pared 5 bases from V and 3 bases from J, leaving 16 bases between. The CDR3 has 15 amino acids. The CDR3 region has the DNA TGTGCCAGTAGTCCTTGGGACTCAAACTACTATGGCTACACCTTC. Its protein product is CASSPWDSNYYGYTF.

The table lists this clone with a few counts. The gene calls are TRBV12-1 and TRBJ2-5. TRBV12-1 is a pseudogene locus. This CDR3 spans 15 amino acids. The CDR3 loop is CASSFYLRIQETQYF. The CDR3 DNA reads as TGTGCCAGCAGCTTTTATCTACGGATACAAGAGACCCAGTACTTC.

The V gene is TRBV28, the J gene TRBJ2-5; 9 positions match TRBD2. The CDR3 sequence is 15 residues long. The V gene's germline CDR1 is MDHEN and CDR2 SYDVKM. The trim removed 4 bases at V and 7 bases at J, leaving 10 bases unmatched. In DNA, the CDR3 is TGTGCCAGCAGTTCCTCCGGGACTAGCTACGGGACCCAGTACTTC. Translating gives CASSSSGTSYGTQYF. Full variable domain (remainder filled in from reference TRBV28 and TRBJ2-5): DVKVTQSSRYLVKRTGEKVFLECVQDMDHENMFWYRQDPGLGLRLIYFSYDVKMKEKGDIPEGYSVSREKKERFSLILESASTNQTSMYLCASSSSGTSYGTQYFGPGTRLLVL.

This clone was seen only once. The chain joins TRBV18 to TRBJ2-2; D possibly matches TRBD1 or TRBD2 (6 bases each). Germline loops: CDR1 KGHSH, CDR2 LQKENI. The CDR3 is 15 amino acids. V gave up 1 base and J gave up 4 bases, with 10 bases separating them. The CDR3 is CASSPRGALTGELFF. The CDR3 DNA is TGTGCCAGCTCACCACGGGGGGCGCTCACCGGGGAGCTGTTTTTT.

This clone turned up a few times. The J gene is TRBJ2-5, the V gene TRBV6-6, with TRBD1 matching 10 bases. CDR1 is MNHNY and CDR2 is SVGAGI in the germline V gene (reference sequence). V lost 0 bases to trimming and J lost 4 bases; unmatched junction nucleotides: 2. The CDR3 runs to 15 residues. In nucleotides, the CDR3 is TGTGCCAGCAGTTACTCGTGGACAGGGGGAGAGACCCAGTACTTC. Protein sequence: CASSYSWTGGETQYF.

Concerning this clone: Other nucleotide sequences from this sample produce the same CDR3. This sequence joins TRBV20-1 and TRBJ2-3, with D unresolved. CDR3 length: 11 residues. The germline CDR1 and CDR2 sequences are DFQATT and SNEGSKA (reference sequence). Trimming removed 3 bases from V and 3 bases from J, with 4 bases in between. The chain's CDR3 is CSASKTDTQYF. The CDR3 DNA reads TGCAGTGCTAGTAAAACAGATACGCAGTATTTT.

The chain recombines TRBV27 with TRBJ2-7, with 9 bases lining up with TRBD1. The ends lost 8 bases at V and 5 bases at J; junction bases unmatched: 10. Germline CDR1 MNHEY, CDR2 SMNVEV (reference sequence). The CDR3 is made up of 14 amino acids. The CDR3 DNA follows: TGTGCCAGCGCCCGTGACAGGGGGGACAACGAGCAGTACTTC. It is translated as CASARDRGDNEQYF.

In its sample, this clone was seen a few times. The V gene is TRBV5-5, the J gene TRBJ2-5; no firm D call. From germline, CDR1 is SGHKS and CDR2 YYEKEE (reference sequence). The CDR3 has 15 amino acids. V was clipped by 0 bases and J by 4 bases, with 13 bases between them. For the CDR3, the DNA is TGTGCCAGCAGCTTGGGGGCAGAGAAGGGAGAGACCCAGTACTTC. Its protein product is CASSLGAEKGETQYF.

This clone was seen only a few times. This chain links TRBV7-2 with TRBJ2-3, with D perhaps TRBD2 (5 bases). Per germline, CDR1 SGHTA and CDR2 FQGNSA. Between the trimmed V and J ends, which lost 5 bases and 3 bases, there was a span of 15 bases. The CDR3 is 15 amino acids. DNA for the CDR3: TGTGCCAGCAGCATGTCCGGGATAACAACAGATACGCAGTATTTT. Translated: CASSMSGITTDTQYF.